Below are 11 T cell receptor beta chains sequenced from a single sample in a study of a mutant IDH1 vaccine in newly diagnosed glioma. This sample's time point: week 47, end of study. Doses comprised 300 ug of mutant IDH1 20-mer peptide each, plus topical imiquimod. TCRdb's copy holds only in-frame clones and misses some; the assay was immunoSEQ multiplex PCR. The data contain 30,000 to 40,000 clones, around nine tenths of them singletons. No antigens are known for them. Source: PBMCs, taken from a glioma patient whose treatment included an IDH1 peptide vaccine. Receptors were obtained from a woman aged 25 to 39 with glioma.

This chain links TRBV5-1 with TRBJ2-1; TRBD1 agrees at 10 bases. The CDR3 is 15 residues long. The germline gives CDR1 SGHRS, CDR2 YFSETQ. Germline trimming cut 3 bases from V and 3 bases from J; bases unmatched to any gene: 3. The CDR3 loop is CASSSGQGGYNEQFF. The CDR3 coding sequence is TGCGCCAGCAGCTCAGGACAGGGGGGCTACAATGAGCAGTTCTTC.

The V call is TRBV19, the J call TRBJ1-1; 8 bases fit TRBD1. In germline, CDR1 is LNHDA, CDR2 SQIVND (reference sequence). With 7 bases clipped from V and 1 base from J, the junction kept 11 bases outside the gene matches. This CDR3 region has 16 residues. The CDR3, as DNA: TGTGCCAGTACCGAGCAGGGGGCTAGGTGGAACACTGAAGCTTTCTTT. Translation gives CASTEQGARWNTEAFF. Full variable domain (remainder filled in from reference TRBV19 and TRBJ1-1): DGGITQSPKYLFRKEGQNVTLSCEQNLNHDAMYWYRQDPGQGLRLIYYSQIVNDFQKGDIAEGYSVSREKKESFPLTVTSAQKNPTAFYLCASTEQGARWNTEAFFGQGTRLTVV.

The rearrangement uses TRBV6-1 and TRBJ1-6; TRBD1 is a possible D gene (5 bases). V was pared by 1 base and J by 7 bases, with 11 bases between. Germline CDR1 MNHNS, CDR2 SASEGT. CDR3 length: 15 residues. The CDR3 region is CASSEVRGSNSPLHF. CDR3 nucleotides: TGTGCCAGCAGTGAAGTGAGGGGATCGAATTCACCCCTCCACTTT.

This clone appeared a single time. The chain employs TRBV5-1 and TRBJ1-2; no definite D call. Germline V gene lookup returns CDR1 SGHRS and CDR2 YFSETQ. The CDR3 extends over 13 amino acids. V gave up 0 bases and J gave up 8 bases, with 11 bases separating them. The CDR3 nucleotides are TGCGCCAGCAGCTTGGATGAGGGTATAGGCTACACCTTC. It specifies CASSLDEGIGYTF.

The chain uses TRBV5-6 and TRBJ2-3; unclear D gene. Germline assignment: CDR1 SGHDT and CDR2 YYEEEE. Trimming took 1 base from V and 1 from J, leaving 4 bases between them. The CDR3 extends over 13 amino acids. The CDR3 loop reads CASSLKGTDTQYF. The CDR3 DNA sequence: TGTGCCAGCAGCTTGAAGGGCACAGATACGCAGTATTTT. Supplemented by reference TRBV5-6 and TRBJ2-3, the full variable domain reads DAGVTQSPTHLIKTRGQQVTLRCSPKSGHDTVSWYQQALGQGPQFIFQYYEEEERQRGNFPDRFSGHQFPNYSSELNVNALLLGDSALYLCASSLKGTDTQYFGPGTRLTVL.

The J gene is TRBJ1-5, the V gene TRBV25-1, with 9 bases that match TRBD1. Trimming took 1 base from V and 10 from J; bases not matched to a gene: 8. Germline V gene data show CDR1 as MGHDK and CDR2 as SYGVNS. The CDR3 totals 15 residues. The CDR3 spells CASSESSMDRGPQHF. The CDR3 DNA sequence: TGTGCCAGCAGTGAATCGTCGATGGACAGGGGCCCCCAGCATTTT. The whole variable domain, filled in from reference TRBV25-1 and TRBJ1-5, reads EADIYQTPRYLVIGTGKKITLECSQTMGHDKMYWYQQDPGMELHLIHYSYGVNSTEKGDLSSESTVSRIRTEHFPLTLESARPSHTSQYLCASSESSMDRGPQHFGDGTRLSIL.

The chain employs TRBV18 and TRBJ2-7, with D tentatively TRBD2 (5 bases). The CDR3 is made up of 11 amino acids. The germline V gene encodes CDR1 KGHSH and CDR2 LQKENI. The ends were cut back, 3 bases at V and 5 bases at J, with 5 bases in the middle. The CDR3 DNA is TGTGCCAGCTCACCCGGGGACGAGCAGTACTTC. Protein: CASSPGDEQYF. The whole variable domain, filled in from reference TRBV18 and TRBJ2-7, reads NAGVMQNPRHLVRRRGQEARLRCSPMKGHSHVYWYRQLPEEGLKFMVYLQKENIIDESGMPKERFSAEFPKEGPSILRIQQVVRGDSAAYFCASSPGDEQYFGPGTRLTVT.

The genes are TRBV5-8 and TRBJ2-7; D not certain. The CDR3 length is 15 residues. V was pared by 2 bases and J by 4 bases, with 16 bases between. The germline V gene encodes CDR1 SGHTS and CDR2 YDEGEE. The CDR3 DNA reads TGTGCCAGCAGCTTCAAGTCCAACCTTTGGTACGAGCAGTACTTC. Translated, it gives CASSFKSNLWYEQYF.

This chain links TRBV6-5 with TRBJ2-2, with 8 bases fitting TRBD2. Germline values: CDR1 MNHEY, CDR2 SVGAGI. CDR3 length equals 15 residues. V lost 8 bases and J lost 2; bases outside the gene matches: 7. CDR3: CASSLSGANTGELFF. The CDR3 nucleotides are TGTGCCAGCTCCCTTAGCGGGGCTAACACCGGGGAGCTGTTTTTT.

This rearrangement joins TRBV9 to TRBJ1-4; the match to TRBD1 covers 9 bases. Trimming took 0 bases from V and 8 from J; bases not matched to a gene: 14. This CDR3 is 18 amino acids long. Germline V gene sequence: CDR1 SGDLS, CDR2 YYNGEE. The CDR3 bases are TGTGCCAGCAGCGTAGGCCAGGGACAGGGTCGTGGGAAGGAAAAACTGTTTTTT. Translation: CASSVGQGQGRGKEKLFF.

The genes are TRBV7-2 and TRBJ2-5; D is perhaps TRBD2 (6 bases). V was clipped by 5 bases and J by 7 bases, with 20 bases between them. Germline CDR1 and CDR2: SGHTA and FQGNSA. This CDR3 region has 15 residues. CDR3 nucleotides: TGTGCCAGCAGCCCCGGGGGTACGCGTGTGGGGACCCAGTACTTC. It encodes CASSPGGTRVGTQYF.